This T cell receptor beta chain was obtained from a study of T cells in Graves' hyperthyroidism and ophthalmopathy. The germline V and J ends were trimmed by 2 bases and 1 base, with 9 bases remaining between them. The V gene's germline CDR1 is MNHNY and CDR2 SVGAGI (reference sequence). This CDR3 is 14 amino acids long. Authors of the study amplified TCR beta CDR3 regions from RNA transcripts. The TCR CDR3 first-round RT-PCR relied on the HTBI primer set. One entry per CDR3 protein, called by TCRdb with MiXCR from the multiplex PCR reads. The repertoire consists of a few hundred thousand distinct CDR3 sequences, with around 45% occurring once and the leading ten covering 7.5% to 8.5%. Clinical symptoms, serum thyroxine and TRAb, thyroid ultrasound and orbital computed tomography together formed the diagnostic basis. This clonotype was seen ten or more times.

Specimen: peripheral blood or thyroid tissue (not recorded which). The TCR originated in a woman between 18 and 30 years old with Graves' hyperthyroidism. The chain joins TRBV6-6 to TRBJ2-7; D unresolved. This CDR3 reads CASSYLGRSYEQYF. In DNA form, the CDR3 reads TGTGCCAGCAGTTACCTAGGCAGATCCTACGAGCAGTACTTC.